Each of the 6 T cell receptor beta chains below was sequenced from the same sample in a study of blood T cells in healthy people across ages. A J-beta primer mix and a sample-barcoded 5' primer were used in a second PCR of roughly 7 to 12 cycles. A single record per CDR3 protein comes from TCRdb applying MiXCR to the 5' RACE reads. The table has approximately 1,000,000 distinct CDR3 sequences, around 45% seen once. Sequencing was carried out using blood. The receptors originated from a woman in her fifties or sixties in good health.

The V gene is TRBV27, the J gene TRBJ2-5; D gene unclear. Gene TRBJ2-7 matches the end of the DNA better, so the J call may be wrong. The CDR3 extends over 11 amino acids. Germline V lookup: CDR1 MNHEY, CDR2 SMNVEV (reference sequence). The CDR3 region has the DNA TGTGCCAGCGGCGTAGGCTACGAGCAGTACTTC. Translated, it gives CASGVGYEQYF.

The chain carries TRBV12-5 and TRBJ2-1; 12 nucleotides match TRBD2. The germline CDR1 and CDR2 sequences are LGHNT and FRNRAP. V trimming: 6 bases; J trimming: 9 bases; junction bases outside the gene matches: 12. The CDR3 loop spans 16 amino acids. CDR3 residues: CASGPGSSGRDGEQFF. The CDR3 DNA sequence: TGTGCTAGTGGCCCCGGTTCTAGCGGGAGGGATGGTGAGCAGTTCTTC.

This clonotype was seen only a few times. The chain employs TRBV20-1 and TRBJ2-2, with TRBD2 identical over 10 bases. V shed 5 bases, J shed 1 base, and the junction held 1 base outside the gene matches. Germline CDR1 and CDR2: DFQATT and SNEGSKA (reference sequence). The CDR3 contains 14 residues. Here the CDR3 reads CSASSGRNTGELFF. The DNA of the CDR3 is TGCAGTGCTTCTAGCGGGAGGAACACCGGGGAGCTGTTTTTT.

This clonotype turned up a few times. The chain employs TRBV2 and TRBJ2-7, with 13 bases that match TRBD2. Trimming took 10 bases from V and 3 from J; bases not matched to a gene: 3. Germline CDR1 and CDR2: SNHLY and FYNNEI. The CDR3 contains 13 residues. The CDR3 loop reads CATRTSGSYEQYF. CDR3 DNA sequence: TGTGCCACCAGGACTAGCGGGAGCTACGAGCAGTACTTC.

The chain uses TRBV7-6 and TRBJ2-5, with TRBD2 as a possible D gene (6 bases). The germline gives CDR1 SGHVS, CDR2 FNYEAQ. The CDR3 extends over 16 amino acids. Trimming cost V 0 bases and J 5 bases, with 16 bases left between them. DNA of the CDR3: TGTGCCAGCAGCTTAGCCTCCCAGGAGGGCCGGGAGACCCAGTACTTC. This gives the protein CASSLASQEGRETQYF.

This clonotype was seen a few times. The CDR3 nucleotides read TGTGCCAGCAGCTCGGGGAATGAAAAACTGTTTTTT. It encodes CASSSGNEKLFF. The chain is built from TRBV27 and TRBJ1-4; D gene unclear. V was pared by 6 bases and J by 5 bases, with 7 bases between. There are 12 residues in the CDR3. Germline V gives CDR1 MNHEY, CDR2 SMNVEV (reference sequence).